This T cell receptor (beta chain) was observed in a study of T cell repertoires in cytomegalovirus infection. Concerning this clonotype itself: What it recognizes is unknown.

CDR3 length: 13 residues. From germline, CDR1 is SGHDT and CDR2 YYEEEE. V lost 3 bases to trimming and J lost 5 bases, with 10 bases between them. Study-level findings and limits: Dominating the ex vivo response were TCR beta clonotypes that were CMV-specific and HLA-C-restricted.

TCRdb itself ran the reads through MiXCR, one entry per CDR3 protein. The table shows some 500,000 distinct CDR3 sequences, with under 45% occurring only once. This chain connects TRBV5-6 to TRBJ2-3; D is ambiguous. This TCR came from a human donor in good health (CMV status not recorded). Some clones in this sample may be carry-over from other donors' samples. Sequencing was performed on cultured PBMCs, taken from culture after CMV antigen stimulation. CDR3 DNA sequence: TGTGCCAGCAGCTGGGCTCGGCTAGATACGCAGTATTTT. Translating gives CASSWARLDTQYF. Drawing the rest from reference TRBV5-6 and TRBJ2-3, the complete variable domain is DAGVTQSPTHLIKTRGQQVTLRCSPKSGHDTVSWYQQALGQGPQFIFQYYEEEERQRGNFPDRFSGHQFPNYSSELNVNALLLGDSALYLCASSWARLDTQYFGPGTRLTVL.